A selection of T cell receptor beta chains follows, all from one sample in a study of post-analysis software for immune sequencing data. Each CDR3 protein gets one entry after TCRdb re-called the PCR reads with MiXCR. The sample lists about 200,000 distinct CDR3 sequences, 29% occurring once. The sample comprised blood. Source of these receptors: a girl aged 2 to 17 with multiple sclerosis. The CDR3 runs from the conserved cysteine through the conserved F or W. Each record gives: V gene, J gene, CDR3 protein.

V: TRBV11-1; J: TRBJ2-3; CDR3: CASSAPGPDTQYF
V: TRBV6-2/TRBV6-3; J: TRBJ1-1; CDR3: CACTRIGGQNTEAFF
V: TRBV20-1; J: TRBJ1-2; CDR3: CSASGQPTNYGYTF
V: TRBV28; J: TRBJ1-5; CDR3: CASIDRGSNQPQHF
V: TRBV3-1; J: TRBJ1-1; CDR3: CASSLFSRDPEAFF
V: TRBV4-1; J: TRBJ1-2; CDR3: CASSQEPRKHDGYTF
V: TRBV7-9; J: TRBJ2-1; CDR3: CASSLLAGGSYNEQFF
V: TRBV6-1; J: TRBJ1-5; CDR3: CASSAKGGSSNQPQHF
V: TRBV4-2; J: TRBJ1-1; CDR3: CASSQEGQGSVYTEAFF
V: TRBV7-9; J: TRBJ2-2; CDR3: CASSFSQGNTGELFF
V: TRBV5-1; J: .; CDR3: CASSFGGGPPYNEQYF
V: TRBV20-1; J: TRBJ2-1; CDR3: CSAGDASSLNSYNEQFF
V: TRBV28; J: TRBJ2-5; CDR3: CASSPGLAGGQETQYF
V: TRBV12-3/TRBV12-4; J: TRBJ1-1; CDR3: CASSFGKVDVTEAFF
V: TRBV5-1; J: TRBJ2-5; CDR3: CASSKTSGRAKETQYF
V: TRBV24-1; J: TRBJ1-2; CDR3: CATSEGQGYGYTF
V: TRBV5-1; J: TRBJ1-1; CDR3: CASSPFPGQSNTEAFF
V: TRBV9; J: TRBJ1-1; CDR3: CASSVVGRGGYTEAFF
V: TRBV15; J: TRBJ1-2; CDR3: CATSRAPGQGLGYGYTF
V: TRBV5-1; J: TRBJ1-1; CDR3: CASSFKTDTEAFF
V: TRBV20-1; J: TRBJ2-3; CDR3: CSARGAEGTDTQYF
V: TRBV20-1; J: TRBJ2-1; CDR3: CGARDLGTGGPSYSEQFF
V: TRBV5-1; J: .; CDR3: CASSSTDGSYNEQYF